These T cell receptor beta chains were read from a single sample in a study of blood T cell repertoires in COVID-19. Only in-frame clones appear in the TCRdb table, and some are missing; sequencing was by immunoSEQ multiplex PCR. The sample carries some 210,000 clones, just under 85% recorded once. The sequencing input was peripheral blood. These receptors all stem from a woman aged 70-85 years with active or convalescent COVID-19. CDR3s include the opening cysteine and the closing phenylalanine or tryptophan. Each record gives: V gene, D gene, clone size, J gene, CDR3 DNA, CDR3 protein. D genes are given only for firm matches. Clone size appears in some rows only: once, few, many, or a class for an expanded clone.

TRBV19	TRBD2	.	TRBJ2-1	TGTGCCAGTAGTATAGATATCGTAGGGACTAGAATCGTTACTGAGCAGTTCTTC	CASSIDIVGTRIVTEQFF
TRBV5-1	TRBD1	.	TRBJ2-7	TGCGCCAGCAGCATACGGGACAGGGGGGTCAACGAGCAGTACTTC	CASSIRDRGVNEQYF
TRBV5-1	.	.	TRBJ1-1	TGCGCCAGCAGCCGAAACCCGCCGGGTGAGGGCACTGAAGCTTTCTTT	CASSRNPPGEGTEAFF
TRBV3-1/TRBV3-2	.	.	TRBJ2-2	TGTGCCAGCAGCCAAGACCTGACGGGGAAGAACACCGGGGAGCTGTTTTTT	CASSQDLTGKNTGELFF
TRBV6-5	.	.	TRBJ1-1	TGTGCCAGCATCCTGAGGTGGCAGTCTTACACTGAAGCTTTCTTT	CASILRWQSYTEAFF
TRBV5-4	TRBD2	few	TRBJ2-2	TGTGCCAGCAGCTTGGGCACAGCGGGAGGGATGGCCGGGGAGCTGTTTTTT	CASSLGTAGGMAGELFF
TRBV18	.	.	TRBJ1-2	TGTGCCAGCTCACCAATGGAAGGGGATGGCTACACCTTC	CASSPMEGDGYTF
TRBV19	.	.	TRBJ1-2	TGTGCCAGTAGTATAGGGGGGGGTCCCAGCGGCTACACCTTC	CASSIGGGPSGYTF
TRBV3-1/TRBV3-2	.	.	TRBJ1-1	TGTGCCAGCAGCCAAGAGGGGGGAAGAGCTAAAGCTTTCTTT	CASSQEGGRAKAFF
TRBV5-5	TRBD1	few	TRBJ1-6	TGTGCCAGCAGCCTAGACAGGGTCAATTCACCCCTCCACTTT	CASSLDRVNSPLHF
TRBV7-9	.	.	TRBJ1-5	TGTGCCAGCAGCTCTACAGGGTTGAGCAATCAGCCCCAGCATTTT	CASSSTGLSNQPQHF
TRBV15	TRBD1	.	TRBJ1-2	TGTGCCACCAGCAGACCAAATACAGGGGCCGGCTACACCTTC	CATSRPNTGAGYTF
TRBV6-6	.	.	TRBJ2-3	TGTGCCAGCAGTTACTCCCGGGGCACAGATACGCAGTATTTT	CASSYSRGTDTQYF
TRBV12-3/TRBV12-4	.	.	TRBJ1-5	TGTGCCAGCAGCCCCGGGGTCCAGCCCCAGCATTTT	CASSPGVQPQHF
TRBV6-5	.	.	TRBJ1-3	TGTGCCAGCAGGCGCGAGGGCTCTGGAAACACCATATATTTT	CASRREGSGNTIYF
TRBV5-1	TRBD1	.	TRBJ1-1	TGCGCCAGCAGCCCACCAACAGGGGGCACTGAAGCTTTCTTT	CASSPPTGGTEAFF
TRBV30	.	few	TRBJ1-6	TGTGCCTGGAGGGGGCAGGGGTTTTCACCCCTCCACTTT	CAWRGQGFSPLHF
TRBV28	.	.	TRBJ1-2	TGTGCCAGCAGTCCCGGGGGGGGGCCTGGCTACACCTTC	CASSPGGGPGYTF
TRBV3-1/TRBV3-2	TRBD2	.	TRBJ2-5	TGTGCCAGCAGCCAAGGGCTAGCGGGAGCCCAAGAGACCCAGTACTTC	CASSQGLAGAQETQYF
TRBV15	.	.	TRBJ2-2	TGTGCCACCAGCAGAGTCGGGGTCGGCACCGGGGAGCTGTTTTTT	CATSRVGVGTGELFF
TRBV5-6	TRBD2	.	TRBJ2-7	TGTGCCAGCAGCCTACGACTAGCGGGATACTACGAGCAGTACTTC	CASSLRLAGYYEQYF
TRBV15	.	.	TRBJ2-6	TGTGCCACCAGCAGGGGGGCGTCGGGGGCCAACGTCCTGACTTTC	CATSRGASGANVLTF
TRBV9	.	.	TRBJ1-2	TGTGCCAGCAGCGTAGCTAACAACTATGGCTACACCTTC	CASSVANNYGYTF
TRBV5-1	TRBD1	.	TRBJ1-1	TGCGCCAGCAGCGGGGGGGACAGGAGAATAAACACTGAAGCTTTCTTT	CASSGGDRRINTEAFF
TRBV5-1	.	.	TRBJ2-1	TGCGCCAGCAGCTTGCCGCTAGCCGATATCCGATACAATGAGCAGTTCTTC	CASSLPLADIRYNEQFF
TRBV7-9	.	.	TRBJ2-7	TGTGCCAGCAGCTTAGGGGTCGGGAGCTTCTCCTACGAGCAGTACTTC	CASSLGVGSFSYEQYF
TRBV19	.	.	TRBJ2-1	TGTGCCAGTAGTTCCGGACTGAATGAGCAGTTCTTC	CASSSGLNEQFF
TRBV9	TRBD2	few	TRBJ2-7	TGTGCCAGCGGGACTAGCGGGAGTGGCGAGCAGTACTTC	CASGTSGSGEQYF
TRBV2	.	.	TRBJ2-3	TGTGCCAGCAGCGCAATAGGACAGATTGGCACAGATACGCAGTATTTT	CASSAIGQIGTDTQYF
TRBV5-1	TRBD1	.	TRBJ2-2	TGCGCCAGCAGCTTACAGGGGGCAACCGGGGAGCTGTTTTTT	CASSLQGATGELFF
TRBV21-1	.	.	TRBJ2-3	TGTGCCAGCAGCAAAAAAATGGAAGGGACTAGCGGAAGAGATACGCAGTATTTT	CASSKKMEGTSGRDTQYF
TRBV5-1	.	.	TRBJ1-2	TGCGCCAGCAGCTTGGGGACTAGCGGACGCTTTGGCTACACCTTC	CASSLGTSGRFGYTF
TRBV9	TRBD2	.	TRBJ2-1	TGTGCCAGCAGCACCCCCTCGGGGCCCACCGGGACTAGCGGGAGCGATGAGCAGTTCTTC	CASSTPSGPTGTSGSDEQFF
TRBV30	.	.	TRBJ2-3	TGTGCCTGGAGGGCCACAGGGACAGATACGCAGTATTTT	CAWRATGTDTQYF
TRBV5-1	TRBD2	.	TRBJ2-5	TGCGCCAGCACTGGGGAGGGTTTAGAGACCCAGTACTTC	CASTGEGLETQYF
TRBV12-3/TRBV12-4	.	.	TRBJ1-1	TGTGCCAGCGGCGGGGGGGCGATGACTGAAGCTTTCTTT	CASGGGAMTEAFF
TRBV19	TRBD1	.	TRBJ1-3	TGTGCCAGTGGGACAGGGCCTGGAAACACCATATATTTT	CASGTGPGNTIYF
TRBV19	.	.	TRBJ2-2	TGTGCCAGTAGTACACAGGGTTTGGGCGGGGAGCTGTTTTTT	CASSTQGLGGELFF
TRBV28	.	.	TRBJ1-1	TGTGCCAGCAGTTCGGGGAACCGGGGTGAAGCTTTCTTT	CASSSGNRGEAFF
TRBV18	.	.	TRBJ1-3	TGTGCCAGCTCACCGCGACAGGCCCCCGAACTTTCTGGAAACACCATATATTTT	CASSPRQAPELSGNTIYF
TRBV7-6	TRBD2	.	TRBJ2-5	TGTGCCAGCAGCCGGGGGGGAGAGACCCAGTACTTC	CASSRGGETQYF
TRBV25-1	TRBD1	.	TRBJ1-4	TGTGCCAGCAGCCCGACAGGGAGAGTGCAGGATGAAAAACTGTTTTTT	CASSPTGRVQDEKLFF
TRBV7-2	.	.	TRBJ2-7	TGTGCCAGCAGCGACCGGGTCTTCTACGAGCAGTACTTC	CASSDRVFYEQYF
TRBV5-4	TRBD2	.	TRBJ2-1	TGTGCCAGCAGCTTGGGGAGCGGGAGGGCCGGTGAGCAGTTCTTC	CASSLGSGRAGEQFF
TRBV7-9	TRBD2	.	TRBJ2-1	TGTGCCAGCAGCCCAGGACTAGCGGGATATCGGGAGGATGAGCAGTTCTTC	CASSPGLAGYREDEQFF
TRBV6-1	.	.	TRBJ2-7	TGTGCCAGCAGTGAAGCGTTGGGGCCGCTTTCTTACGAGCAGTACTTC	CASSEALGPLSYEQYF
TRBV9	.	.	TRBJ1-2	TGTGCCAGCAGCGCACGGGGTGATCTTAACTATGGCTACACCTTC	CASSARGDLNYGYTF
TRBV2	.	.	TRBJ2-2	TGTGCCAGCAGTGGACAGGGACTTAACACCGGGGAGCTGTTTTTT	CASSGQGLNTGELFF
TRBV27	.	.	TRBJ2-7	TGTGCCAGCAGTTTATCGGCGGGGACCGTGGTCTACGAGCAGTACTTC	CASSLSAGTVVYEQYF
TRBV28	TRBD2	.	TRBJ2-1	TGTGCCAGCAGTTTAACTAGCGAGGGTGAGCAGTTCTTC	CASSLTSEGEQFF
TRBV11-3	.	.	TRBJ2-7	TGTGCCAGCAGCTTAGCCTTCGGGAGCTCCTACGAGCAGTACTTC	CASSLAFGSSYEQYF
TRBV5-1	TRBD1	.	TRBJ1-2	TGCGCCAGCAGCTTGGCCCAGGGGGCTGGCGGCTACACCTTC	CASSLAQGAGGYTF
TRBV5-1	.	few	TRBJ1-6	TGCGCCAGCACCCTTACGGCGGGGTCGGATTCACCCCTCCACTTT	CASTLTAGSDSPLHF